The T cell receptor beta chain under discussion was sequenced for a study of PD-1 blockade in classical Hodgkin lymphoma (dated by TCRdb to about 2020). With respect to the entire study: Nivolumab dosing was 3 mg/kg intravenously every 2 weeks, continuing until either disease progression or unacceptable toxicity. The study used CyTOF and TCR beta sequencing to define a peripheral blood immune signature of response to PD-1 blockade in classical Hodgkin lymphoma. Results and caveats for the whole study, not just this receptor: Patients starting nivolumab less than 1 year after ASCT had lower diversity and were excluded from later analyses to avoid confounding by immune reconstitution. Baseline TCR diversity was reported to be lower in newly diagnosed patients than in healthy donors and to be lower still in relapsed/refractory patients. The study was restricted to a single clinical trial cohort, and the causes of repertoire differences, possibly disease activity or prior therapy, were left undefined. Among trial patients, those achieving complete response had baseline diversity similar to that of newly diagnosed patients, while diversity was significantly lower in partial responders and progressors. A significant rise by C4D1 was seen in CD4+ but not CD8+ TCR diversity (p=0.0027 vs p=0.16), with the rise being most apparent in complete responders (p=0.02).

To note about this clone: Its target antigen remains unknown. No base qualities exist here, and no much larger clone lies one base off it.

The sample's time point label is to be understood as: cycle 4 day 1 (C4D1), after less than seven weeks of nivolumab. All trial patients had relapsed after autologous stem cell transplantation, with cohorts A, B and C differing in prior brentuximab vedotin exposure. A total of fewer than 70 patients with relapsed/refractory classical Hodgkin lymphoma made up the trial cohort, and each patient's best overall response was complete response, partial response or progressive disease. In the multi-cohort phase II CheckMate 205 trial, trial patients received single-agent nivolumab. Best overall response was determined by an independent review committee according to the 2007 International Working Group response criteria. Trial PBMCs were collected just before the start of nivolumab (C1D1) and during therapy at cycle 2 day 1 and cycle 4 day 1. Peripheral blood was collected in 8 mL Vacutainer Cell Preparation Tubes, from which PBMCs were isolated by centrifugation and then cryopreserved.

Genomic DNA was isolated using the Qiagen DNeasy kit from unsorted PBMCs as well as from negatively selected CD4+ and CD8+ fractions. Using primers that anneal to V and J segments, immunoSEQ multiplex PCR amplified the TCR beta CDR3 regions. A synthetic immune receptor repertoire was used to minimize amplification bias, and remaining bias was computationally removed after sequencing. Concerning the study's data processing: Custom Python scripts were used to quantify repertoire diversity as the Shannon entropy index. Unsorted, CD4+ and CD8+ repertoires were analyzed separately, except in combined analyses where CD4+ and CD8+ sequences were merged in silico. Clonal expansion was defined as a frequency increase of at least 2-fold after treatment compared with C1D1, and clones undetected at baseline were assigned a pseudocount of 0.5. Singleton clones were defined as clones with 0 or 1 copy at C1D1, and non-singleton clones were defined as clones with 2 or more copies. Clones expanded in unsorted samples were labelled as CD4+, CD8+ or unknown by matching protein sequences in sorted samples from the same patient. Wilcoxon tests on paired samples were used to test diversity changes from C1D1 to C4D1. As stored in TCRdb, this immuneACCESS dataset retains in-frame rearrangements with V and J assigned. A fraction of the clones does not appear; measured against another copy, unresolved V genes explain less than half of the discrepancy, and the remainder lacks a known reason. V and J calls and clone size are those listed in that table; D and trimming were worked out from the DNA. This sample has tens of thousands of clones in its table, and approximately 80% of those were observed once. Of the sample, about 20% falls within the top ten clones.

The receptor was isolated from a human donor with classical Hodgkin lymphoma. Material: peripheral blood mononuclear cells (PBMCs), obtained before the fourth cycle of nivolumab.

The nucleotide sequence is given as TGCGCCAGCAGCTTGGCCGAGACAGGGGGCGGGGAGACCCAGTACTTC. Its translation reads: CASSLAETGGGETQYF. The chain links TRBV5-1 with TRBJ2-5; the central 10 bases match TRBD1. Its CDR3 holds 16 amino acids, cysteine through phenylalanine. CDR3 DNA is the only sequence kept; it has 48 bases, read in frame from the first base. V is cut back by 0 bases and J by 5 bases, with 7 bases in the junction unmatched. The CDR1 and CDR2 encoded by the germline V gene are SGHRS and YFSETQ. Full variable domain (CDR3 extended with the reference TRBV5-1 and TRBJ2-5 proteins): KAGVTQTPRYLIKTRGQQVTLSCSPISGHRSVSWYQQTPGQGLQFLFEYFSETQRNKGNFPGRFSGRQFSNSRSEMNVSTLELGDSALYLCASSLAETGGGETQYFGPGTRLLVL.